What follows describes a single T cell receptor beta chain. These data are taken from a study of blood T cell repertoires in COVID-19. Study at large: Spain, Italy and the United States supplied samples that represented acute and convalescent COVID-19. T cells, B-cell-depleted T cells, or PBMCs provided the cDNA or gDNA that served as material.

Patients at the Seattle site were enrolled during active infection and followed longitudinally. Original processing notes: Reference gene primer amplification in the assay estimated nucleated cell counts. Measured with immunoSEQ multiplex PCR; TCRdb has only the in-frame clones, and not every one. The V and J calls and the clone size are those of that table, but D and trimming were determined from the DNA. The sample contains around 190,000 clones, 70% to 90% of which appear only once. Germline trimming cut 6 bases from V and 0 bases from J; bases unmatched to any gene: 4. The length of the CDR3 is 15 residues. Per germline, CDR1 SGHTA and CDR2 FQGNSA.

This receptor was taken from a man aged 45-60 years with COVID-19, enrolled during active disease. Sequenced sample: peripheral blood. This chain connects TRBV7-2 to TRBJ2-7; TRBD2 matches at 11 bases. CDR3 nucleotide sequence: TGTGCCAGCAGTTTAACTAGCGGGGGCTCCTACGAGCAGTACTTC. Its translation is CASSLTSGGSYEQYF.